This entry lists 24 T cell receptor beta chains sequenced from one sample in a study of CD4 and CD8 cells across lung adenocarcinoma regions. Each CDR3 protein gets one entry after TCRdb re-called the PCR reads with MiXCR. Of about 6,700 distinct CDR3 sequences listed, over 40% are singletons. The sequenced sample was CD8+ T cells from the center of a lung tumor. All receptors derive from a female donor with lung adenocarcinoma. The CD4 and CD8 labels of this study may be unreliable.

The rearrangement links TRBV29-1 to TRBJ2-1; 10 bases match TRBD1. The CDR3 runs to 17 residues. Germline V gene data show CDR1 as SQVTM and CDR2 as ANQGSEA. After removal of 2 bases from V and 8 bases from J, the junction contained 15 bases not matched to a gene. The CDR3 region is CSVEKRQGAGRSDEQFF. The CDR3 DNA sequence: TGCAGCGTTGAAAAGAGACAGGGGGCAGGGAGAAGCGATGAGCAGTTCTTC.

About this clonotype itself: Because the CDR3 is missing its conserved closing phenylalanine or tryptophan, this is likely a read error. The limits of the CDR3 on the DNA are not certain, so only TCRdb's listed CDR3 is given. The V and J genes are TRBV7-6 and TRBJ2-5; the table's TRBD1 call for D was not verified on the DNA. Germline CDR1 is SGHVS and CDR2 is FNYEAQ. The CDR3 totals 15 residues, both ends included. The CDR3 protein is CASSLGLGGGATQLS.

This clonotype appeared a few times. V and J are TRBV23-1 and TRBJ2-6; D is undetermined. Being an ORF, TRBV23-1 has a function that is uncertain. This CDR3 is 16 amino acids long. V was clipped by 7 bases and J by 0 bases, with 13 bases between them. The CDR3 loop is CASMFSRVSGANVLTF. CDR3 nucleotide sequence: TGCGCCAGCATGTTTTCCAGAGTCTCTGGGGCCAACGTCCTGACTTTC.

This clonotype was observed at least ten times. This rearrangement joins TRBV6-5 to TRBJ1-1; 8 bases line up with TRBD1. This CDR3 has 15 amino acids. Trimming cost V 2 bases and J 1 base; bases outside gene matches: 3. Germline CDR1 reads MNHEY; CDR2 reads SVGAGI. The CDR3 nucleotides are TGTGCCAGCAGTTACCAGGGACAGGCGAACACTGAAGCTTTCTTT. Translating it yields CASSYQGQANTEAFF.

This rearrangement joins TRBV18 to TRBJ1-4; possible D gene TRBD1, 5 bases. V shed 4 bases and J shed 4 bases, with 19 bases lying between them. CDR1 and CDR2 (germline): KGHSH, LQKENI. The CDR3 runs 17 residues. The CDR3 nucleotides are TGTGCCAGCTCACTCTTAGGGACGGATTTAAATAATGAAAAACTGTTTTTT. It encodes CASSLLGTDLNNEKLFF. The variable domain in full, with the rest retrieved from reference TRBV18 and TRBJ1-4, is NAGVMQNPRHLVRRRGQEARLRCSPMKGHSHVYWYRQLPEEGLKFMVYLQKENIIDESGMPKERFSAEFPKEGPSILRIQQVVRGDSAAYFCASSLLGTDLNNEKLFFGSGTQLSVL.

Comment on this clonotype: A read error may produce the germline difference seen at one junction end. The chain joins TRBV6-1 to TRBJ2-5, with 13 bases identical to TRBD2. The germline gives CDR1 MNHNS, CDR2 SASEGT. The CDR3 extends over 16 amino acids. DNA for the CDR3: TGTGCCAGCTCTCTCTCCGGGACTAGCGGGGCAGAGACCCAGTCTTTC. It specifies CASSLSGTSGAETQSF.

Only one count was recorded for this clonotype. One junction end does not reproduce the germline sequence, and a read error may be involved. The CDR3 loop reads CAGRGGRDGETQYF. In DNA, the CDR3 is TGTGCGGGGCGCGGGGGCCGGGACGGAGAGACCCAGTATTTC. The chain uses TRBV12-3 or TRBV12-4 and TRBJ2-3; perhaps TRBD2 as D (7 bases). The length of the CDR3 is 14 residues.

By its share, this clonotype is medium-sized. The chain links TRBV11-3 to TRBJ2-3; D ambiguous. The CDR3 is 15 residues long. Per the germline V gene, CDR1 is SGHNT and CDR2 is YENEEA. Trimming shortened V by 7 bases and J by 4 bases, and 18 bases separated the two germline ends. The CDR3: CASIEEKGNSDTQYF. The CDR3 DNA reads TGTGCCAGCATAGAGGAAAAGGGTAATTCAGATACGCAGTATTTT.

Points on this clonotype: Compared with germline, one end of the junction differs, possibly owing to a read error. The chain couples TRBV6-1 to TRBJ2-4, with D tentatively TRBD1 or TRBD2 (6 bases each). In germline, CDR1 is MNHNS, CDR2 SASEGT. The length of the CDR3 is 14 residues. CDR3 bases: TGTGCCGGCATGGGGGGCCTAGACAAAGACATTCAGTACTTC. Translation: CAGMGGLDKDIQYF.

This clonotype was seen more than once but under ten times. A read error may be the cause here, since a much bigger clone is one base away. The chain employs TRBV6-1 and TRBJ2-5; possibly TRBD2 for D (6 bases). The CDR3 covers 13 residues. Trimming cost V 9 bases and J 11 bases, with 22 bases left between them. Germline loops: CDR1 MNHNS, CDR2 SASEGT. The CDR3 DNA reads TGTGCCAGTAGGAGGGGAACCTACAATGAGCAGTACTTC. It encodes CASRRGTYNEQYF.

Of note for this clonotype: Germline is not matched at one junction end, which may reflect a read error. This rearrangement joins TRBV5-8 to TRBJ2-3; D is unresolved. CDR1 is SGHTS, CDR2 YDEGEE, per germline. This CDR3 region has 14 residues. This CDR3 is CASSSPRVGDTQYF. CDR3 in DNA: TGTGCCAGCTCGTCGCCTAGGGTCGGAGATACGCAGTATTTC.

V usage is TRBV7-2 and J usage is TRBJ2-5; D uncertain. V dropped 6 bases and J dropped 8 bases, with 25 bases sitting between them. This CDR3 region has 16 residues. The germline V gene has CDR1 SGHTA and CDR2 FQGNSA. This CDR3 reads CASRARPGRVADTQYF. As DNA, the CDR3 is TGTGCCAGCAGGGCCCGCCCGGGCCGAGTCGCAGATACCCAGTACTTC.

The sample holds many counts of this clonotype. CDR3 sequence: CATLGQGNGYTF. The CDR3 DNA reads TGTGCCACCCTGGGCCAGGGGAATGGCTACACCTTC. This chain connects TRBV10-3 to TRBJ1-2; D is possibly TRBD1 (6 bases). This CDR3 has 12 residues. Trimming removed 10 bases at V and 6 bases at J, with 15 bases between. CDR1 and CDR2 (germline): ENHRY, SYGVKD.

V and J are TRBV11-3 and TRBJ2-4; 11 bases map to TRBD1. V gave up 5 bases and J gave up 13 bases; unmatched junction bases: 7. CDR3 length: 13 residues. In germline, CDR1 is SGHNT, CDR2 YENEEA. The CDR3: CASSPGQGDTQYF. Written as DNA, the CDR3 is TGTGCCAGCAGCCCGGGACAGGGGGACACCCAGTACTTC.

The chain employs TRBV10-1 and TRBJ2-3; D gene ambiguous. Trimming took 3 bases from V and 7 from J, leaving 8 bases between them. There are 12 residues in the CDR3. Per the germline V gene, CDR1 is WNHNN and CDR2 is SYGVQD (reference sequence). This chain's CDR3 is CASSEAKNTQYF. CDR3 in DNA: TGCGCCAGCAGTGAAGCCAAAAATACGCAGTATTTT.

As to this clonotype: Given a much more abundant clone one base away, this may be a read error. As the CDR3 is not closed by the conserved phenylalanine or tryptophan, this likely results from a read error. V and J are TRBV7-6 and TRBJ2-5; 15 bases fit TRBD2. Germline V gene lookup returns CDR1 SGHVS and CDR2 FNYEAQ. V lost 7 bases to trimming and J lost 9 bases; unmatched junction nucleotides: 12. The length of the CDR3 is 16 residues. The CDR3 DNA follows: TGTGCCAGCACCCAGGTCGGACTAGCGGGGGGGGCGGCCCAGTACTCC. This encodes CASTQVGLAGGAAQYS.

The V call is TRBV6-1, the J call TRBJ1-4; 7 positions match TRBD1. The CDR3 contains 11 residues. The junction had 4 bases not matched to a gene; V was cut back by 10 bases and J by 8 bases. Per the germline V gene, CDR1 is MNHNS and CDR2 is SASEGT. CDR3 residues: CATDRKEKLFF. Here the CDR3 DNA reads TGTGCCACGGACAGGAAGGAAAAACTGTTTTTT.

This clonotype was counted between two and nine times. This rearrangement joins TRBV7-3 to TRBJ2-5, with 13 bases that match TRBD2. Trimming took 4 bases from V and 4 from J; bases not matched to a gene: 3. The CDR3 covers 15 residues. Germline assignment: CDR1 SGHTA and CDR2 FQGTGA. The CDR3 reads CASSSGLAGRETQYF. CDR3 nucleotide sequence: TGTGCCAGCAGCTCGGGACTAGCGGGAAGAGAGACCCAGTACTTC.

This clonotype was counted at least ten times. The chain employs TRBV12-3 or TRBV12-4 and TRBJ2-5; D remains ambiguous. V lost 5 bases and J lost 4, with 5 bases in between. The CDR3 sequence is 11 residues long. The CDR3 loop reads CASSPGETQYF. The CDR3 nucleotides read TGTGCCAGCAGTCCAGGAGAGACCCAGTACTTC.

This rearrangement joins TRBV7-9 to TRBJ2-1, with D tentatively TRBD2 (6 bases). The better agreement between TRBJ2-7 and the DNA end casts doubt on the J call. The CDR3 sequence is 14 residues long. Germline loops: CDR1 SEHNR, CDR2 FQNEAQ (reference sequence). The CDR3 here is CASSSRGISYEQYF. The CDR3 DNA reads TGTGCCAGCAGCTCCCGGGGGATTTCCTACGAGCAGTACTTC.

In regard to this clonotype: A junction boundary mismatches the germline segment, possibly from a read error. V gene TRBV10-3 combines with J gene TRBJ2-3, with D perhaps matching TRBD1 or TRBD2 (6 bases each). The CDR3 has 15 amino acids. CDR1 is ENHRY, CDR2 SYGVKD, per germline. The CDR3 loop is CGAGGAGGVSDTQYF. The CDR3 region has the DNA TGTGGCGCCGGGGGCGCGGGCGGTGTGTCAGATACGCAGTACTTT.

By proportion, this clonotype is medium-sized. The V call is TRBV10-2, the J call TRBJ2-1; 13 bases fit TRBD2. CDR3 length: 17 amino acids. V trimming: 3 bases; J trimming: 8 bases; junction bases outside the gene matches: 10. Germline V gene data show CDR1 as WSHSY and CDR2 as SAAADI. The CDR3 sequence: CASSDPPGLAGHHEQFF. CDR3 DNA sequence: TGCGCCAGCAGTGACCCCCCGGGACTAGCGGGACACCATGAGCAGTTCTTC.

This chain links TRBV5-1 with TRBJ2-7; D call uncertain. The CDR3 is 14 amino acids. From germline, CDR1 is SGHRS and CDR2 YFSETQ. Between the trimmed V and J ends, which lost 3 bases and 3 bases, there was a span of 13 bases. The CDR3 protein is CASSSSPSVYEQYF. In DNA form, the CDR3 reads TGCGCCAGCAGCTCCTCCCCGAGTGTCTACGAGCAGTACTTC.

Worth noting for this clonotype: At one end the junction does not follow the germline gene, possibly because of a read error. The chain has TRBV6-5 and TRBJ2-1; TRBD2 might be the D (5 bases). There are 16 residues in the CDR3. The germline V gene encodes CDR1 MNHEY and CDR2 SVGAGI. CDR3 sequence reads: CASSFAGCAYSGEQFF. The CDR3 bases are TGTGCCAGCAGTTTCGCGGGCTGTGCGTACTCCGGTGAGCAGTTTTTT.